This paragraph covers one T cell receptor (beta chain) sequence. In TCRdb, the PCR reads were re-called with MiXCR into one record per CDR3 protein. The sample records more than 550,000 distinct CDR3 sequences, approximately 24% being singletons. The CDR3 totals 15 residues. V lost 6 bases, J lost 3 bases, and 14 bases lay in between. Germline loops: CDR1 LNHDA, CDR2 SQIVND (reference sequence). The data belong to a study of molecular identifiers for immune sequencing clone quantification. This TCR came from a human donor in good health. Some libraries in this study had Jurkat cell RNA spiked in. The V gene is TRBV19, the J gene TRBJ2-2, with D perhaps matching TRBD1 or TRBD2 (5 bases each). Sequences were obtained from naive CD8+ T cells from blood, with Jurkat cell RNA spiked in. The subset was: FACS-sorted CD8+CD4-CCR7+CD45RA+ naive T cells. CDR3 residues: CASRGLVGDTGELFF. CDR3 DNA sequence: TGTGCCAGTAGAGGGCTGGTGGGGGACACCGGGGAGCTGTTTTTT. Based on the CDR3 plus reference TRBV19 and TRBJ2-2, the full variable domain is DGGITQSPKYLFRKEGQNVTLSCEQNLNHDAMYWYRQDPGQGLRLIYYSQIVNDFQKGDIAEGYSVSREKKESFPLTVTSAQKNPTAFYLCASRGLVGDTGELFFGEGSRLTVL.